Following are 4 T cell receptor beta chains from one sample sequenced in a study of control samples from healthy donors and cancer patients. Here immunoSEQ multiplex PCR was the method, and the copy in TCRdb shows in-frame clones only, minus some. The sample consists of 60,000 to 75,000 clones, more than 70% of them appearing once. Sequencing was done on a sample of PBMCs. These receptors were collected from a woman in her forties or fifties with head and neck cancer.

The V call is TRBV2, the J call TRBJ1-1; D remains unclear. CDR1 is SNHLY, CDR2 FYNNEI, per germline. The ends were cut back, 5 bases at V and 5 bases at J, with 12 bases in the middle. The CDR3 loop spans 13 amino acids. The CDR3 sequence: CASSLRENTEAFF. The CDR3 nucleotides are TGTGCCAGCAGTCTACGGGAAAATACTGAAGCTTTCTTT.

The chain recombines TRBV7-3 with TRBJ2-1, with TRBD2 identical over 7 bases. J lost 5 bases, V lost 5 bases, and 12 bases had no gene match. The V gene's germline CDR1 is SGHTA and CDR2 FQGTGA. This CDR3 is 16 amino acids long. CDR3 DNA: TGTGCCAGCAGCCCCCGCGGGGGTCGGGGGGACAATGAGCAGTTCTTC. Protein sequence: CASSPRGGRGDNEQFF.

V usage is TRBV29-1 and J usage is TRBJ2-1; 15 bases fit TRBD2. The ends lost 3 bases at V and 1 base at J; junction bases unmatched: 13. CDR1 SQVTM and CDR2 ANQGSEA come from the germline V gene. This CDR3 comprises 20 residues. This chain's CDR3 is CSVEPRRGTSGGSSYNEQFF. For the CDR3, the DNA is TGCAGCGTTGAGCCCCGACGGGGGACTAGCGGGGGGTCGTCCTACAATGAGCAGTTCTTC.

This clone was counted a single time. The V and J genes are TRBV28 and TRBJ1-5, with 7 positions matching TRBD1. V gave up 3 bases and J gave up 0 bases; unmatched junction bases: 11. The CDR3 length is 18 residues. Germline-derived CDR1 and CDR2 are MDHEN and SYDVKM. As DNA, the CDR3 is TGTGCCAGCAGTTTCCCCGGGACAGCTCTCTATAGCAATCAGCCCCAGCATTTT. Protein: CASSFPGTALYSNQPQHF. Together with reference TRBV28 and TRBJ1-5, the CDR3 gives the full variable domain: DVKVTQSSRYLVKRTGEKVFLECVQDMDHENMFWYRQDPGLGLRLIYFSYDVKMKEKGDIPEGYSVSREKKERFSLILESASTNQTSMYLCASSFPGTALYSNQPQHFGDGTRLSIL.